This T cell receptor (beta chain) appears in the sequencing data of a study of blood T cell repertoires in COVID-19. Study in general: PBMCs, B-cell-depleted T cells, or T cells provided the cDNA or gDNA that made up the material.

Source study methods: Estimation of nucleated cell counts was performed using reference gene primer amplification. Sequencing used immunoSEQ multiplex PCR; TCRdb keeps in-frame clones, though not all of them. The V and J calls and the clone size are those of that table, but D and trimming were determined from the DNA. The top ten hold under 8.5% of the sample, which has approximately 50,000 clones, about 85% seen once. The CDR3 loop spans 16 amino acids. The V and J ends lost 7 bases and 0 bases respectively, with 13 bases between them. Germline assignment: CDR1 LNHDA and CDR2 SQIVND (reference sequence).

This TCR derives from a man between 70 and 80 years old with active COVID-19. Sequencing was carried out using peripheral blood. The chain carries TRBV19 and TRBJ2-6; TRBD2 is a possible D gene (5 bases). CDR3 amino acids: CASKSWGDSGANVLTF. For the CDR3, the DNA is TGTGCCAGTAAGTCTTGGGGAGACTCTGGGGCCAACGTCCTGACTTTC.